This passage covers 10 T cell receptor beta chains from one sample sequenced in a study of blood T cell repertoires in COVID-19. TCRdb's copy holds only in-frame clones and misses some; the assay was immunoSEQ multiplex PCR. Of 320,000 or so clones listed, approximately 88% are singletons. Source material: PBMCs or T cells enriched from blood (not recorded which). These receptors all come from a man aged 25-45 years who had recovered from COVID-19.

The chain employs TRBV18 and TRBJ2-7, with D unclear. Germline V gene lookup returns CDR1 KGHSH and CDR2 LQKENI. The CDR3 extends over 15 amino acids. V lost 6 bases, J lost 1 base, and 16 bases lay in between. In DNA, the CDR3 is TGTGCCAGCTCTCCTTCCAAGGAGTCGTCCTACGAGCAGTACTTC. It is translated as CASSPSKESSYEQYF.

This chain connects TRBV28 to TRBJ2-5; perhaps TRBD1 as D (6 bases). Trimming cost V 5 bases and J 4 bases, with 14 bases left between them. CDR3 length equals 14 residues. Per germline, CDR1 MDHEN and CDR2 SYDVKM. CDR3: CASSVPRDTETQYF. In nucleotides, the CDR3 is TGTGCCAGCAGTGTACCCCGGGACACAGAGACCCAGTACTTC.

This clone has just one count. The CDR3 region has the DNA TGTGCCACCAAACCGCTATTCCGGGACAGGGGTACCTACGAGCAGTACTTC. Translation gives CATKPLFRDRGTYEQYF. The chain links TRBV11-2 to TRBJ2-7; 10 bases fit TRBD1. From germline, CDR1 is SGHAT and CDR2 FQNNGV. There are 17 residues in the CDR3. V shed 10 bases, J shed 2 bases, and the junction held 17 bases outside the gene matches.

V is TRBV30 and J is TRBJ2-2; 12 bases agree with TRBD2. The trim removed 1 base at V and 7 bases at J, leaving 7 bases unmatched. The CDR3 runs to 16 residues. Germline values: CDR1 GTSNPN, CDR2 SVGIG (reference sequence). The CDR3 DNA sequence: TGTGCCTGGAGTGCCGGGCTAGCGGGGGGGCACGGGGAGCTGTTTTTT. It translates to CAWSAGLAGGHGELFF.

The rearrangement uses TRBV11-2 and TRBJ2-2; D gene ambiguous. Germline V lookup: CDR1 SGHAT, CDR2 FQNNGV. The CDR3 loop spans 11 amino acids. This chain's CDR3 is CASQWTGELFF. The CDR3 DNA reads TGTGCTAGCCAGTGGACCGGGGAGCTGTTTTTT.

There are a few counts of this clone. This chain links TRBV6-2 or TRBV6-3 with TRBJ2-7; possibly TRBD2 for D (6 bases). The CDR3 has 15 amino acids. The germline V and J ends were trimmed by 0 bases and 3 bases, with 12 bases remaining between them. Germline CDR1 MNHEY, CDR2 SVGEGT. CDR3 amino acids: CASSYSPDGSYEQYF. In DNA form, the CDR3 reads TGTGCCAGCAGTTACTCACCAGACGGGAGCTACGAGCAGTACTTC.

This clone was recorded only once. The chain employs TRBV18 and TRBJ2-7; 9 bases map to TRBD1. The ends lost 5 bases at V and 3 bases at J; junction bases unmatched: 5. The germline V gene encodes CDR1 KGHSH and CDR2 LQKENI. CDR3 length equals 14 residues. Written as DNA, the CDR3 is TGTGCCAGCTCATCGGGACAGGGATACTACGAGCAGTACTTC. This encodes CASSSGQGYYEQYF.

The V gene is TRBV7-8, the J gene TRBJ2-3; 9 positions agree with TRBD2. Germline assignment: CDR1 SGHVS and CDR2 FQNEAQ. Trimming cost V 8 bases and J 1 base; bases outside gene matches: 13. The CDR3 runs 17 residues. The CDR3 DNA sequence: TGTGCCAGCTCTAGATTCGGGTCTAGCGGGGGCACAGATACGCAGTATTTT. This translates into CASSRFGSSGGTDTQYF.

V gene TRBV10-3 combines with J gene TRBJ2-3, with D possibly TRBD2 on 7 matching bases. This CDR3 spans 14 amino acids. CDR1 and CDR2 from the germline V gene are ENHRY and SYGVKD. V was cut by 8 bases and J by 2 bases, with 14 bases left in between. DNA of the CDR3: TGTGCCATCCTTGGGGGGGCTTTCACAGATACGCAGTATTTT. Translation gives CAILGGAFTDTQYF.

The rearrangement joins TRBV28 to TRBJ2-3; the D gene is possibly TRBD2 (5 bases). V lost 8 bases and J 2 bases, leaving 14 bases between the germline ends. The length of the CDR3 is 14 residues. From germline, CDR1 is MDHEN and CDR2 SYDVKM. CDR3 sequence (DNA): TGTGCCAGCGGGATTTGGACTTCCACAGATACGCAGTATTTT. It yields the protein CASGIWTSTDTQYF.